This T cell receptor beta chain appears in the sequencing data of a study of blood T cells in healthy people across ages. Study-level points and caveats: Older age went with lower TCR beta diversity per million T cells, in a roughly linear way.

The V gene's germline CDR1 is SNHLY and CDR2 FYNNEI. CDR3 length equals 14 residues. V shed 8 bases and J shed 5 bases, with 18 bases lying between them. This clonotype showed up just once. Its target is not known. Primers used in a second PCR of about 7 to 12 cycles were a sample-barcoded 5' primer and a J-beta primer mix. Template switching added a 12-random-nucleotide identifier to every cDNA molecule. TCRdb re-called the 5' RACE reads through MiXCR, storing one row per CDR3 protein. The sample records about 810,000 distinct CDR3 sequences, under 40% being singletons. Input material: blood. V usage is TRBV2 and J usage is TRBJ1-2; possibly TRBD1 for D (6 bases). The TCR was taken from a young man in good health. Here the CDR3 reads CASFRDTGPYGYTF. Here the CDR3 DNA reads TGTGCCAGCTTCCGGGACACTGGACCATATGGCTACACCTTC. Together with reference TRBV2 and TRBJ1-2, the CDR3 gives the full variable domain: EPEVTQTPSHQVTQMGQEVILRCVPISNHLYFYWYRQILGQKVEFLVSFYNNEISEKSEIFDDQFSVERPDGSNFTLKIRSTKLEDSAMYFCASFRDTGPYGYTFGSGTRLTVV.